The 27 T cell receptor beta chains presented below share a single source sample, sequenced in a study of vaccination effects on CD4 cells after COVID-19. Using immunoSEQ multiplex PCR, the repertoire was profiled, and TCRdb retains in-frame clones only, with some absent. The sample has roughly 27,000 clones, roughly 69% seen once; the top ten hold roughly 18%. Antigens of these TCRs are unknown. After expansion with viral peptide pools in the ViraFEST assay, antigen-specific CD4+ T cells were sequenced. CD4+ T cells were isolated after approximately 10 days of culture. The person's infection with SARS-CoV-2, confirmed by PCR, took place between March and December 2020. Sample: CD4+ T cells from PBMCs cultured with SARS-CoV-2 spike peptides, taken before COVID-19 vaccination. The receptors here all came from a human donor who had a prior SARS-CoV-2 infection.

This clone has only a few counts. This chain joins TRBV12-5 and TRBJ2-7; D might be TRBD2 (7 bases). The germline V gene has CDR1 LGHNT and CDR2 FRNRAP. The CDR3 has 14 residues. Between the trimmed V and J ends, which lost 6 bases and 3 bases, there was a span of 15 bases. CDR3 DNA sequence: TGTGCTAGTGGCCTCGGGGGGACACTCTACGAGCAGTACTTC. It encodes CASGLGGTLYEQYF.

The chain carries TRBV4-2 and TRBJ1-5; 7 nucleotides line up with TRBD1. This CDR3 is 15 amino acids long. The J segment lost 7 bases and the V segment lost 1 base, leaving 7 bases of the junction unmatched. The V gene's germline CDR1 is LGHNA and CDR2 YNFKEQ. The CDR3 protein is CASSQVGTDKQPQHF. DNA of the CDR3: TGTGCCAGCAGCCAAGTCGGGACAGATAAACAGCCCCAGCATTTT.

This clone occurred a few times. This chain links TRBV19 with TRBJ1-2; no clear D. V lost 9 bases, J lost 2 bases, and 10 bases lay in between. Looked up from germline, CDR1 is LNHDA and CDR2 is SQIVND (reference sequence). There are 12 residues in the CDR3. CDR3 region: CASSRGNYGYTF. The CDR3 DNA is TGTGCCAGCTCCCGGGGAAACTATGGCTACACCTTC. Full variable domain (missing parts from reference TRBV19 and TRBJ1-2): DGGITQSPKYLFRKEGQNVTLSCEQNLNHDAMYWYRQDPGQGLRLIYYSQIVNDFQKGDIAEGYSVSREKKESFPLTVTSAQKNPTAFYLCASSRGNYGYTFGSGTRLTVV.

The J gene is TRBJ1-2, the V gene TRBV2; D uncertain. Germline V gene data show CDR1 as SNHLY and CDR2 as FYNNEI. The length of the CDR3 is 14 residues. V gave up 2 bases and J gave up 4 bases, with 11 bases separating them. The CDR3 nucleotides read TGTGCCAGCAGTGAAATAGGCGGCGGCTATGGCTACACCTTC. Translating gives CASSEIGGGYGYTF.

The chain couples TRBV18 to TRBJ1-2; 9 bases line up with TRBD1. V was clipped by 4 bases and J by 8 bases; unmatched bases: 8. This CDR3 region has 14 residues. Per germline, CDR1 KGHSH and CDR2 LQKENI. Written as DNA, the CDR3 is TGTGCCAGCTCACTCGAGGGGACAGGGCGCGGCTACACCTTC. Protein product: CASSLEGTGRGYTF.

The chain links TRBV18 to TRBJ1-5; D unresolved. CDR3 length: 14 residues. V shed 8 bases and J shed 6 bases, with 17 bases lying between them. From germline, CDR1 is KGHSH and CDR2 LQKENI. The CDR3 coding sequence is TGTGCCAGCCCCATTCGAGGTTGGGCTCAGCCCCAGCATTTT. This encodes CASPIRGWAQPQHF. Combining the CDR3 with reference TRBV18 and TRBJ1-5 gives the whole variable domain NAGVMQNPRHLVRRRGQEARLRCSPMKGHSHVYWYRQLPEEGLKFMVYLQKENIIDESGMPKERFSAEFPKEGPSILRIQQVVRGDSAAYFCASPIRGWAQPQHFGDGTRLSIL.

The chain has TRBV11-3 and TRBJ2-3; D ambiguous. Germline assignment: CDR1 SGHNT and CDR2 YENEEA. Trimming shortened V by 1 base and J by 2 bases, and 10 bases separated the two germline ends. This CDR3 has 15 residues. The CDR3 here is CASSLGVGFTDTQYF. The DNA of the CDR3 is TGTGCCAGCAGCTTAGGGGTGGGATTCACAGATACGCAGTATTTT.

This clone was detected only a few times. This CDR3 reads CAISSDRDGQPQHF. The CDR3 nucleotides are TGTGCCATCAGTTCGGACAGGGACGGTCAGCCCCAGCATTTT. V gene TRBV10-3 combines with J gene TRBJ1-5; 8 nucleotides match TRBD1. From germline, CDR1 is ENHRY and CDR2 SYGVKD. CDR3 length: 14 amino acids. The junction had 6 bases not matched to a gene; V was cut back by 5 bases and J by 6 bases.

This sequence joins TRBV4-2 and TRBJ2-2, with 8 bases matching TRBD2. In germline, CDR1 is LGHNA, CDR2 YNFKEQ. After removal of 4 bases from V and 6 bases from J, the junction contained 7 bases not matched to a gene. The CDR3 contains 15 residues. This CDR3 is CASSLASGSSGELFF. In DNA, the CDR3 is TGTGCCAGCAGCCTCGCAAGCGGGAGTTCCGGGGAGCTGTTTTTT.

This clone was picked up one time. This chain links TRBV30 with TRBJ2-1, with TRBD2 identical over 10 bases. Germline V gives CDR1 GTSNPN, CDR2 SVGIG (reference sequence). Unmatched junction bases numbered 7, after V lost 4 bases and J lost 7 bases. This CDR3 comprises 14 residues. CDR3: CAWTGTSAMNEQFF. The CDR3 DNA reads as TGTGCCTGGACCGGGACTAGCGCCATGAATGAGCAGTTCTTC. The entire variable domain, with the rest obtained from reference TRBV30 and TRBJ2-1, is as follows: SQTIHQWPATLVQPVGSPLSLECTVEGTSNPNLYWYRQAAGRGLQLLFYSVGIGQISSEVPQNLSASRPQDRQFILSSKKLLLSDSGFYLCAWTGTSAMNEQFFGPGTRLTVL.

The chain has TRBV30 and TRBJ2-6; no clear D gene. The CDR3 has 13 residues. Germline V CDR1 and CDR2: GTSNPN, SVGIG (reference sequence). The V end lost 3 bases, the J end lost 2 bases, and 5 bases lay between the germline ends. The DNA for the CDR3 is TGTGCCTGGAGGGAAGCTGGGGCCAACGTCCTGACTTTC. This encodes CAWREAGANVLTF.

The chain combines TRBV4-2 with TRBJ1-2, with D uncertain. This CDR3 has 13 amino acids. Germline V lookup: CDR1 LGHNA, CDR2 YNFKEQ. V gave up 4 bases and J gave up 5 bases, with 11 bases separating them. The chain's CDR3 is CASSPNTGYGYTF. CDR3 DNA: TGTGCCAGCAGCCCAAACACGGGGTATGGCTACACCTTC.

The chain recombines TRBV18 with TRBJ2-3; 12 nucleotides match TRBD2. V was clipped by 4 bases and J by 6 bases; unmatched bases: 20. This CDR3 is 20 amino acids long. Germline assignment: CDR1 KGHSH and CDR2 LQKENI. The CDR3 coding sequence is TGTGCCAGCTCACGAAGACTAGCGGGAGACAGGAGGGCAGCGGGGGATACGCAGTATTTT. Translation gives CASSRRLAGDRRAAGDTQYF.

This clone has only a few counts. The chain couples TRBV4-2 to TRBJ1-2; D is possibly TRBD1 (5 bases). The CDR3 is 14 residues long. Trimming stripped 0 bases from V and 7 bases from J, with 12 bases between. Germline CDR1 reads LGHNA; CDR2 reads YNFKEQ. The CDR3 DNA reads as TGTGCCAGCAGCCAAGACAGGGTCCCAGTTGGCTACACCTTC. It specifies CASSQDRVPVGYTF.

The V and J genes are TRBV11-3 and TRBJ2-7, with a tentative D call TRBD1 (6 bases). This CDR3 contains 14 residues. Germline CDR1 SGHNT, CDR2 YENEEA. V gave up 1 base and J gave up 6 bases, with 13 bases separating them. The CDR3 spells CASSLGYRATEQYF. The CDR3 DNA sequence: TGTGCCAGCAGCTTAGGTTACAGGGCCACCGAGCAGTACTTC.

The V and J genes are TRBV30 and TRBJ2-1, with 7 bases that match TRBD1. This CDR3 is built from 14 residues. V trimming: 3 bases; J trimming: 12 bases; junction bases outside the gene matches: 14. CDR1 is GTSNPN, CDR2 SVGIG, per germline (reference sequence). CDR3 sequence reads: CAWSEGQPGSVQFF. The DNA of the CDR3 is TGTGCCTGGAGCGAGGGACAGCCAGGCTCGGTGCAGTTCTTC.

CDR3 in DNA: TGTGCCAGCAGCCAAGATGATTACGAGCAGTACTTC. This gives the protein CASSQDDYEQYF. The chain is built from TRBV4-2 and TRBJ2-7; no clear D. The germline V gene encodes CDR1 LGHNA and CDR2 YNFKEQ. This CDR3 region has 12 residues. V dropped 0 bases and J dropped 4 bases, with 4 bases sitting between them.

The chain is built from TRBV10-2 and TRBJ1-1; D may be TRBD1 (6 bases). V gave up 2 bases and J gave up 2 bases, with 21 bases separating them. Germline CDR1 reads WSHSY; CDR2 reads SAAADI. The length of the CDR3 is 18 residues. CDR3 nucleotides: TGCGCCAGCAGTGAGCTGCTTGGGGGCGGGGCAGATAACACTGAAGCTTTCTTT. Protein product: CASSELLGGGADNTEAFF.

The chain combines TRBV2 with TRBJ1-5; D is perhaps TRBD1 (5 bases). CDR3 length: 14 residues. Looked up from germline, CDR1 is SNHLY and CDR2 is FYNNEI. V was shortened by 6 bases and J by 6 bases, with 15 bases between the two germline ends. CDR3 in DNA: TGTGCCAGCAGCCCGGATCGAACAGGTCAGCCCCAGCATTTT. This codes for CASSPDRTGQPQHF.

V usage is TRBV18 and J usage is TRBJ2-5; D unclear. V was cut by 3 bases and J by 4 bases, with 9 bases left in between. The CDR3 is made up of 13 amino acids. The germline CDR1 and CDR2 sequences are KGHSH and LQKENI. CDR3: CASSPQFGETQYF. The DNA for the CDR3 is TGTGCCAGCTCACCTCAGTTCGGAGAGACCCAGTACTTC.

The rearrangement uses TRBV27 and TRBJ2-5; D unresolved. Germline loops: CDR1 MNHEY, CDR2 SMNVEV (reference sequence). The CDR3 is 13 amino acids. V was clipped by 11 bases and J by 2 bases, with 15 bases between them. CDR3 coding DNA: TGTGCCTCCCGCCGACATTTACAAGAGACCCAGTACTTC. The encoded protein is CASRRHLQETQYF.

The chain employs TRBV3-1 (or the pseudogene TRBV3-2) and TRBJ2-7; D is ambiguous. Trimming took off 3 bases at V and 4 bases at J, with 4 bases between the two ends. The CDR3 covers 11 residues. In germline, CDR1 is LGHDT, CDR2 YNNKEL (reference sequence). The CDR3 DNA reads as TGTGCCAGCAGCCAGTTTTACGAGCAGTACTTC. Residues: CASSQFYEQYF.

CDR3 sequence reads: CASSESGGSYNEQFF. The CDR3 bases are TGTGCCAGCAGCGAGTCAGGGGGGTCCTACAATGAGCAGTTCTTC. This rearrangement joins TRBV9 to TRBJ2-1; tentatively, D is TRBD1 (7 bases). CDR3 size: 15 residues. The germline V gene encodes CDR1 SGDLS and CDR2 YYNGEE. The V end lost 3 bases, the J end lost 1 base, and 11 bases lay between the germline ends.

CDR3 region: CASSTHRDNEQFF. DNA of the CDR3: TGTGCCAGCAGTACCCACAGGGACAATGAGCAGTTCTTC. The V gene is TRBV6-4, the J gene TRBJ2-1, with D possibly TRBD1 on 6 matching bases. Germline CDR1 and CDR2: MRHNA and SNTAGT. The CDR3 sequence is 13 residues long. The V end was cut by 5 bases, the J end by 5 bases, with 10 bases between.

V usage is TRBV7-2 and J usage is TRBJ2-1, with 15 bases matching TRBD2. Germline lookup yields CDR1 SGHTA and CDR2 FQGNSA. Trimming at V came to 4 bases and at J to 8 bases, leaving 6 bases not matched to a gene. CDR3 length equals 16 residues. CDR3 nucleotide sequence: TGTGCCAGCAGCTACACCGGGACTAGCGGGAGGTATGAGCAGTTCTTC. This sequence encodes CASSYTGTSGRYEQFF.

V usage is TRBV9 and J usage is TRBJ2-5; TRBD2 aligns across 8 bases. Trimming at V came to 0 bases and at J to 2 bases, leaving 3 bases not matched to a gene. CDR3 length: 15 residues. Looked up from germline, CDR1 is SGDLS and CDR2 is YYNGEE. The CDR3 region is CASSVGVAGQETQYF. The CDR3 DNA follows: TGTGCCAGCAGCGTAGGGGTAGCGGGGCAAGAGACCCAGTACTTC.

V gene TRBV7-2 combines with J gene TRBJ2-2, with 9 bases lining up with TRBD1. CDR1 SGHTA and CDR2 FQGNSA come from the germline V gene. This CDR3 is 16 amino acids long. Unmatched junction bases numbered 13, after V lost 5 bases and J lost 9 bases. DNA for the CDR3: TGTGCCAGCAGCGCGGGACAGGGCCTGAGTGAGTGGGAGCTGTTTTTT. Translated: CASSAGQGLSEWELFF.